These T cell receptor beta chains were read from a single sample in a study of regulatory T cells in long-lasting Graves disease. Each CDR3 protein is one row after TCRdb ran MiXCR on the multiplex PCR reads. The table records about half a million distinct CDR3 sequences, approximately 12% of them present only once. Another study also made use of these data, one on T cells in Graves' hyperthyroidism and ophthalmopathy.

Sample: peripheral blood mononuclear cells (PBMCs), taken at new diagnosis, from a patient treated with antithyroid drugs. These receptors all stem from a woman in her twenties or thirties with Graves disease. The CDR3 runs from the conserved cysteine through the conserved F or W. The D gene is left open where the match is weak. Size values are once, few and many counts, or a class for expanded clones, and some rows have none.

>TRBV12-3/TRBV12-4|NA|many|TRBJ2-1
CASSTVSYNEQFF
TGTGCCAGCAGCACCGTCTCCTACAATGAGCAGTTCTTC
>TRBV11-3|NA|many|TRBJ2-7
CASSLGQQPYEQYF
TGTGCCAGCAGCTTGGGGCAGCAGCCCTACGAGCAGTACTTC
>TRBV2|NA|many|TRBJ1-1
CASPVEMNTEAFF
TGTGCCAGCCCCGTTGAGATGAACACTGAAGCTTTCTTT
>TRBV12-3/TRBV12-4|TRBD2|many|TRBJ2-1
CASSFRVAGGDYNEQFF
TGTGCCAGCAGTTTCAGGGTGGCGGGAGGGGACTACAATGAGCAGTTCTTC
>TRBV11-2|TRBD2|NA|TRBJ2-7
CASSLRFGLAGARSSYEQYF
TGTGCCAGCAGCTTAAGGTTTGGACTAGCGGGAGCGAGGAGCTCCTACGAGCAGTACTTC
>TRBV25-1|NA|NA|TRBJ2-7
CASSESPPTKQYF
TGTGCCAGCAGTGAATCCCCACCTACGAAGCAGTACTTC
>TRBV2|NA|many|TRBJ2-2
CASSERQAGTGELFF
TGTGCCAGCAGTGAGAGGCAGGCGGGGACCGGGGAGCTGTTTTTT
>TRBV20-1|NA|many|TRBJ1-2
CSVEEEGRDYGYTF
TGCAGTGTCGAGGAGGAGGGCCGGGACTATGGCTACACCTTC
>TRBV11-2|NA|many|TRBJ1-1
CASTLDRNTEAFF
TGTGCCAGCACCCTTGACCGGAACACTGAAGCTTTCTTT
>TRBV2|TRBD2|many|TRBJ2-7
CASRGTSGNYEQYF
TGTGCCAGCAGGGGGACTAGCGGAAACTACGAGCAGTACTTC
>TRBV6-1|TRBD1|many|TRBJ1-5
CASNGQGIQPQHF
TGTGCCAGCAACGGACAGGGAATTCAGCCCCAGCATTTT
>TRBV2|NA|many|TRBJ2-3
CASRKRGGTDTQYF
TGTGCCAGCAGGAAAAGGGGCGGCACAGATACGCAGTATTTT
>TRBV6-1|TRBD1|many|TRBJ1-5
CAIRDRGNQPQHF
TGTGCCATCAGGGACAGGGGTAATCAGCCCCAGCATTTT
>TRBV20-1|TRBD1|NA|TRBJ2-7
CSASGQGLSYEQYF
TGCAGTGCGTCCGGACAGGGGCTTTCCTACGAGCAGTACTTC
>TRBV28|NA|many|TRBJ1-2
CASSGRSIHGYTF
TGTGCCAGCAGCGGCAGGTCGATTCATGGCTACACCTTC
>TRBV20-1|NA|many|TRBJ2-5
CSARWFGQETQYF
TGCAGTGCTAGGTGGTTTGGGCAAGAGACCCAGTACTTC
>TRBV2|NA|many|TRBJ2-7
CASSVFGDYEQYF
TGTGCCAGCAGTGTGTTCGGGGATTACGAGCAGTACTTC
>TRBV29-1|NA|NA|TRBJ2-1
CSAKGGHEQFF
TGCAGCGCCAAAGGGGGGCATGAGCAGTTCTTC
>TRBV7-9|NA|few|TRBJ2-1
CASSSERSEQFF
TGTGCCAGCAGTTCGGAGAGGAGTGAGCAGTTCTTC
>TRBV9|NA|few|TRBJ2-3
CASSHQGDSTDTQYF
TGTGCCAGCAGCCACCAAGGGGACAGCACAGATACGCAGTATTTT
>TRBV20-1|TRBD2|NA|TRBJ2-4
CSARLAGRAKNIQYF
TGCAGTGCTAGGCTAGCGGGGAGGGCCAAAAACATTCAGTACTTC
>TRBV7-2|NA|many|TRBJ2-7
CASSLVGPTPLYEQYF
TGTGCCAGCAGCTTGGTTGGCCCAACTCCCCTCTACGAGCAGTACTTC
>TRBV20-1|TRBD1|many|TRBJ1-2
CSAPGTGGANYGYTF
TGCAGTGCTCCCGGGACAGGAGGAGCTAACTATGGCTACACCTTC
>TRBV15|NA|few|TRBJ1-1
CATSPPGIAEAFF
TGTGCCACCAGCCCACCGGGGATCGCTGAAGCTTTCTTT
>TRBV6-1|NA|many|TRBJ2-6
CASSEEGAGANVLTF
TGTGCCAGCAGTGAAGAGGGGGCTGGGGCCAACGTCCTGACTTTC
>TRBV11-3|TRBD2|many|TRBJ2-3
CASSLFREGWTDTQYF
TGTGCCAGCAGCTTATTCCGGGAGGGCTGGACAGATACGCAGTATTTT
>TRBV28|TRBD1|many|TRBJ2-7
CATQRLGQGTSYEQYF
TGTGCCACCCAGAGGTTGGGACAGGGGACATCCTACGAGCAGTACTTC
>TRBV20-1|NA|many|TRBJ1-1
CSAIKAGWTEAFF
TGCAGTGCTATCAAGGCAGGGTGGACTGAAGCTTTCTTT
>TRBV10-3|NA|many|TRBJ2-7
CAISDPTRGGGYEQYF
TGTGCCATCAGTGATCCTACTAGGGGAGGCGGGTACGAGCAGTACTTC
>TRBV13|TRBD1|NA|TRBJ1-1
CASSSWTGLPEAFF
TGTGCCAGCAGCTCCTGGACAGGGCTCCCTGAAGCTTTCTTT
>TRBV29-1|NA|many|TRBJ2-3
CSVEPGVATDTQYF
TGCAGCGTTGAGCCGGGAGTGGCAACAGATACGCAGTATTTT